The 25 T cell receptor beta chains in this list originate from one sample, sequenced in a study of cytomegalovirus exposure and HLA in healthy donors (dated by TCRdb to about 2017). The library was prepared using the immunoSEQ multiplex PCR assay. For the multiplex PCR, a mixture combining 60 forward primers for TCR Vbeta segments and 13 reverse primers for TCR Jbeta segments was used. The source is immuneACCESS, and TCRdb retained only in-frame sequences with V and J called. Part of the clones is not carried over; for the studies checked, unresolved V genes explain less than half of this, and the remainder is unexplained. The sample profile shows 95,000 to 110,000 clones; more than 70% of them were found once. Approximately 2% of the sample is in the top ten clones. Sequencing was performed on PBMCs. These receptors came from a man younger than 35 in good health and CMV-seronegative.

The rearrangement joins TRBV10-3 to TRBJ1-2; tentatively, D is TRBD1 (5 bases). With 0 bases removed from V and 8 bases from J, the gap between germline ends came to 25 bases. In germline, CDR1 is ENHRY, CDR2 SYGVKD. The CDR3 contains 18 residues. CDR3 nucleotides: TGTGCCATCAGTGAGTCCCAGGGCCTATCCCGAAAGGCCGGAGGCTACACCTTC. It specifies CAISESQGLSRKAGGYTF.

This chain uses TRBV7-9 with TRBJ1-2; 8 bases align to TRBD1. The germline CDR1 and CDR2 sequences are SEHNR and FQNEAQ (reference sequence). This CDR3 spans 13 amino acids. With V trimmed by 3 bases and J by 10 bases, 7 bases remained unmatched. The DNA of the CDR3 is TGTGCCAGCAGCTTTCAGGGGGCAGGGGACTACACCTTC. This gives the protein CASSFQGAGDYTF.

This clone appeared once. This sequence joins TRBV7-2 and TRBJ1-6, with D possibly matching TRBD1 (6 bases). The V gene lost 5 bases and the J gene lost 10 bases, with 21 bases spanning the gap. The CDR3 runs 16 residues. Germline-derived CDR1 and CDR2 are SGHTA and FQGNSA. The CDR3 reads CASSPRGTTGASPLHF. Written as DNA, the CDR3 is TGTGCCAGCAGCCCGCGAGGGACGACAGGAGCATCACCCCTCCACTTT.

Written as DNA, the CDR3 is TGTGCCAGCTCACGGGACAGAAATGAAAAACTGTTTTTT. Encoded protein: CASSRDRNEKLFF. The chain joins TRBV18 to TRBJ1-4; 7 nucleotides agree with TRBD1. The V segment lost 4 bases and the J segment 5 bases; nucleotides outside the gene matches: 1. Germline V gene lookup returns CDR1 KGHSH and CDR2 LQKENI. The CDR3 runs to 13 residues.

This clone rates as medium-sized (0.01 to 0.1%). The rearrangement uses TRBV18 and TRBJ1-5; D is unclear. Germline V lookup: CDR1 KGHSH, CDR2 LQKENI. The V and J ends lost 4 bases and 2 bases respectively, with 15 bases between them. The CDR3 consists of 16 residues. CDR3 protein: CASSLDNPYGNQPQHF. The CDR3 DNA is TGTGCCAGCTCACTCGACAACCCGTATGGCAATCAGCCCCAGCATTTT.

The rearrangement joins TRBV5-1 to TRBJ2-1, with D unclear. This CDR3 has 13 residues. CDR1 is SGHRS, CDR2 YFSETQ, per germline. V lost 1 base and J lost 3, with 5 bases in between. The CDR3, as DNA: TGCGCCAGCAGCTTGTCAGACTACAATGAGCAGTTCTTC. Translation gives CASSLSDYNEQFF.

The rearrangement uses TRBV7-2 and TRBJ2-7; D is perhaps TRBD1 (5 bases). The germline V and J ends were trimmed by 4 bases and 5 bases, with 18 bases remaining between them. The CDR3 has 15 residues. CDR1 and CDR2 (germline): SGHTA, FQGNSA. DNA of the CDR3: TGTGCCAGCAGCTACGATCTCTCAGGGCCAGACGAGCAGTACTTC. Its protein is CASSYDLSGPDEQYF.

V usage is TRBV29-1 and J usage is TRBJ2-3, with D unclear. Trimming took 4 bases from V and 0 from J, leaving 11 bases between them. This CDR3 has 14 amino acids. From germline, CDR1 is SQVTM and CDR2 ANQGSEA. The CDR3 sequence: CSVAPRLSTDTQYF. DNA of the CDR3: TGCAGCGTTGCCCCCAGGCTTAGCACAGATACGCAGTATTTT.

J is TRBJ1-5 and V is TRBV6-1; tentative D call: TRBD1 (6 bases). V shed 7 bases and J shed 16 bases, with 26 bases lying between them. CDR3 length: 14 residues. Germline V CDR1 and CDR2: MNHNS, SASEGT. The CDR3 DNA reads as TGTGCCAGCAACGGGGGGGGCCGGGAGGGTAGAAATCATTTT. Amino acid sequence: CASNGGGREGRNHF.

This sequence joins TRBV6-6 and TRBJ2-5, with TRBD2 matching 8 bases. The ends lost 4 bases at V and 2 bases at J; junction bases unmatched: 9. The CDR3 length is 16 residues. Germline V CDR1 and CDR2: MNHNY, SVGAGI (reference sequence). CDR3 nucleotides: TGTGCCAGCAGTTCGCCGGGACTAGGAGGGCAAGAGACCCAGTACTTC. This translates into CASSSPGLGGQETQYF.

This clone was seen more than once but under ten times. This chain connects TRBV7-2 to TRBJ2-7, with a possible D match to TRBD2 (5 bases). Germline lookup yields CDR1 SGHTA and CDR2 FQGNSA. Trimming took off 5 bases at V and 3 bases at J, with 20 bases between the two ends. The CDR3 runs 16 residues. The CDR3 DNA reads as TGTGCCAGCAGCACTCAGACCTTTCGACGGGGCTACGAGCAGTACTTC. Its protein product is CASSTQTFRRGYEQYF.

This rearrangement joins TRBV5-8 to TRBJ1-2; D unclear. CDR1 is SGHTS, CDR2 YDEGEE, per germline. The CDR3 totals 13 residues. V lost 5 bases and J 1 base, leaving 9 bases between the germline ends. For the CDR3, the DNA is TGTGCCAGCAGTTACAACAGTAACTATGGCTACACCTTC. Protein: CASSYNSNYGYTF. Looking up the rest from reference TRBV5-8 and TRBJ1-2 gives the full variable domain: EAGVTQSPTHLIKTRGQQATLRCSPISGHTSVYWYQQALGLGLQFLLWYDEGEERNRGNFPPRFSGRQFPNYSSELNVNALELEDSALYLCASSYNSNYGYTFGSGTRLTVV.

The V and J genes are TRBV7-8 and TRBJ1-6; D remains ambiguous. Looked up from germline, CDR1 is SGHVS and CDR2 is FQNEAQ. This CDR3 has 13 amino acids. Trimming stripped 6 bases from V and 7 bases from J, with 10 bases between. CDR3: CASSLKLNSPLHF. CDR3 coding DNA: TGTGCCAGCAGTCTTAAACTCAATTCACCCCTCCACTTT.

This rearrangement joins TRBV4-2 to TRBJ2-7, with 9 nucleotides matching TRBD1. The V gene end was trimmed by 1 base and the J gene end by 6 bases; junction bases not matched to a gene: 7. Germline values: CDR1 LGHNA, CDR2 YNFKEQ. This CDR3 has 15 amino acids. The CDR3 protein is CASSQGGTGRGEQYF. The CDR3 DNA sequence: TGTGCCAGCAGCCAAGGTGGGACAGGGAGAGGCGAGCAGTACTTC.

The gene calls are TRBV4-2 and TRBJ2-3, with a weak D call TRBD2 (5 bases). V was cut by 0 bases and J by 3 bases, with 16 bases left in between. Per germline, CDR1 LGHNA and CDR2 YNFKEQ. This CDR3 region has 17 residues. The CDR3 nucleotides are TGTGCCAGCAGCCAAGATCCGGGCCGGGGAATTACAGATACGCAGTATTTT. Its protein product is CASSQDPGRGITDTQYF.

This clone was found once. J is TRBJ1-2 and V is TRBV12-5; D uncertain. CDR3 length equals 13 residues. The germline V gene encodes CDR1 LGHNT and CDR2 FRNRAP. V gave up 6 bases and J gave up 1 base, with 9 bases separating them. This CDR3 is CASGTEGNYGYTF. In DNA, the CDR3 is TGTGCTAGTGGCACCGAGGGTAACTATGGCTACACCTTC.

This clone was recorded a few times. The rearrangement uses TRBV14 and TRBJ2-2; TRBD2 matches at 9 bases. CDR1 and CDR2 (germline): SGHDN, FVKESK. The ends lost 5 bases at V and 6 bases at J; junction bases unmatched: 4. This CDR3 region has 14 residues. The CDR3 bases are TGTGCCAGCAGCGAACGGACTAGCGCCGGGGAGCTGTTTTTT. Translation: CASSERTSAGELFF.

The V and J genes are TRBV15 and TRBJ1-2; the match to TRBD1 covers 9 bases. CDR1 and CDR2 (germline): LNHNV, YYDKDF (reference sequence). The CDR3 runs 18 residues. After removal of 0 bases from V and 6 bases from J, the junction contained 14 bases not matched to a gene. This CDR3 reads CATSRENTGTGRGHGYTF. Written as DNA, the CDR3 is TGTGCCACCAGCAGAGAAAACACCGGGACAGGGAGGGGCCATGGCTACACCTTC.

CDR3 sequence (DNA): TGTGCCAGCAGTCCCTTGGCTAGCGGTTCCACCGGGGAGCTGTTTTTT. Residues: CASSPLASGSTGELFF. This sequence joins TRBV6-6 and TRBJ2-2, with 7 bases that match TRBD2. After removal of 5 bases from V and 4 bases from J, the junction contained 10 bases not matched to a gene. CDR3 length: 16 amino acids. Germline lookup yields CDR1 MNHNY and CDR2 SVGAGI (reference sequence).

The genes are TRBV18 and TRBJ1-1; D gene unclear. The CDR3 is 12 amino acids. Per the germline V gene, CDR1 is KGHSH and CDR2 is LQKENI. The ends were cut back, 2 bases at V and 8 bases at J, with 9 bases in the middle. In nucleotides, the CDR3 is TGTGCCAGCTCACCAACACCGGGGGAAGCTTTCTTT. This codes for CASSPTPGEAFF.

The chain recombines TRBV29-1 with TRBJ1-1, with TRBD1 as a possible D gene (6 bases). Germline V gene data show CDR1 as SQVTM and CDR2 as ANQGSEA. Trimming pared 6 bases from V and 5 bases from J, leaving 13 bases between. The CDR3 covers 12 residues. The CDR3 loop is CSVKGGETEAFF. For the CDR3, the DNA is TGCAGCGTGAAAGGGGGGGAGACTGAAGCTTTCTTT.

The V call is TRBV7-3, the J call TRBJ2-3, with 7 bases fitting TRBD2. The trim removed 5 bases at V and 3 bases at J, leaving 8 bases unmatched. CDR1 is SGHTA and CDR2 is FQGTGA in the germline V gene. The CDR3 is made up of 15 amino acids. The CDR3 sequence: CASSPRGEGTDTQYF. The DNA of the CDR3 is TGTGCCAGCAGCCCCCGGGGGGAGGGGACAGATACGCAGTATTTT.

The chain is built from TRBV7-8 and TRBJ2-3; TRBD1 matches 8 bases. Germline V gene data show CDR1 as SGHVS and CDR2 as FQNEAQ. The CDR3 is made up of 16 amino acids. J gave up 0 bases and V 0 bases, and 2 bases lay outside the gene matches. The CDR3 is CASSLAGQGSTDTQYF. The CDR3 DNA follows: TGTGCCAGCAGCTTAGCCGGACAGGGAAGCACAGATACGCAGTATTTT.

The rearrangement links TRBV6-5 to TRBJ1-6; D is ambiguous. The CDR3 sequence is 12 residues long. The ends were cut back, 0 bases at V and 10 bases at J, with 4 bases in the middle. CDR1 and CDR2 (germline): MNHEY, SVGAGI. The DNA of the CDR3 is TGTGCCAGCAGTTACTCGGGCTCACCCCTCCACTTT. It yields the protein CASSYSGSPLHF.

The chain combines TRBV11-2 with TRBJ2-5; no reliable D call. Germline loops: CDR1 SGHAT, CDR2 FQNNGV. The V end was cut by 5 bases, the J end by 2 bases, with 9 bases between. This CDR3 has 13 amino acids. The CDR3 DNA follows: TGTGCCAGCAGCAGAGGATTGCAAGAGACCCAGTACTTC. Residues: CASSRGLQETQYF.